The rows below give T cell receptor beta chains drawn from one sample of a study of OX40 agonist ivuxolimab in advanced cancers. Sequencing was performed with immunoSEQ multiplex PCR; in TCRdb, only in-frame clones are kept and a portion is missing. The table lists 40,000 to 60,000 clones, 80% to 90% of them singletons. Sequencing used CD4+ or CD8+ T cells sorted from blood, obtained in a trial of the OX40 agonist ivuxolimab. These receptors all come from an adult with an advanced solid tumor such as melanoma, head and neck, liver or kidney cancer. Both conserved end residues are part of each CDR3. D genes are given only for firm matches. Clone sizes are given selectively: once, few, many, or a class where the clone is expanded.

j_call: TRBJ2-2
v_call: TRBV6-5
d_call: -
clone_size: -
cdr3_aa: CASSPRAETGELFF
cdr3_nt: TGTGCCAGCAGCCCCCGGGCGGAAACCGGGGAGCTGTTTTTT

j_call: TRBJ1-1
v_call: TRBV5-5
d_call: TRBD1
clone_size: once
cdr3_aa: CASSRAWTGLNTEAFF
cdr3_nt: TGTGCCAGCAGCCGAGCCTGGACAGGGCTAAACACTGAAGCTTTCTTT

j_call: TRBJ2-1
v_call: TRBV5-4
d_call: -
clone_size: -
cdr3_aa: CASSFRGVDEQFF
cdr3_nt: TGTGCCAGCAGCTTCAGGGGGGTCGATGAGCAGTTCTTC

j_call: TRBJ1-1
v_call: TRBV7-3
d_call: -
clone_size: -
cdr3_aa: CASSVQGNTEAFF
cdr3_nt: TGTGCCAGCAGCGTACAGGGGAACACTGAAGCTTTCTTT

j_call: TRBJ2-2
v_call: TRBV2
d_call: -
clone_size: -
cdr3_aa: CASSSGRINTGELFF
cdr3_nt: TGTGCCAGCAGTTCGGGACGGATTAACACCGGGGAGCTGTTTTTT

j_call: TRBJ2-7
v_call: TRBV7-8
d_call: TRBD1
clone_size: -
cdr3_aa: CASSLASGTGDFYEQYF
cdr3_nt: TGTGCCAGCAGCTTAGCATCCGGGACAGGGGACTTTTACGAGCAGTACTTC

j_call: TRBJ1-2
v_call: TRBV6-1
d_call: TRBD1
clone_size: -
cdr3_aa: CASITPGQSHGYTF
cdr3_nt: TGTGCCAGCATTACCCCGGGACAGTCCCATGGCTACACCTTC

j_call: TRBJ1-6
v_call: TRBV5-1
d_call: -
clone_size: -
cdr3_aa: CASSLDGGVFLSSYNSPLHF
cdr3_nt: TGCGCCAGCAGCTTGGATGGGGGTGTATTTCTGAGCTCCTATAATTCACCCCTCCACTTT

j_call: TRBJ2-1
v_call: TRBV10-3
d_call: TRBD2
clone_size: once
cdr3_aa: CAISGSAVGGTYNEQFF
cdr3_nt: TGTGCCATCAGTGGATCTGCAGTCGGGGGGACCTACAATGAGCAGTTCTTC

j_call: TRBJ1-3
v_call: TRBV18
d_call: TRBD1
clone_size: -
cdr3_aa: CASRRTGGVAGNTIYF
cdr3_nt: TGTGCCAGCCGACGGACAGGGGGAGTAGCTGGAAACACCATATATTTT

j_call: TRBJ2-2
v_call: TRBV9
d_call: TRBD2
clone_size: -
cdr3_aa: CASGLSGAGTGELFF
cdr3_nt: TGTGCCAGCGGCCTTAGCGGAGCGGGGACCGGGGAGCTGTTTTTT

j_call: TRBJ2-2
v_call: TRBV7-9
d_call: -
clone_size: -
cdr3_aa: CASSLEQTTGELFF
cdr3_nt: TGTGCCAGCAGCTTAGAACAGACAACGGGGGAGCTGTTTTTT

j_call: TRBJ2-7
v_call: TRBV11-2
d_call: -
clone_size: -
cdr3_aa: CASSLTGFDEQYF
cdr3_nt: TGTGCCAGCAGCCTAACAGGGTTTGACGAGCAGTACTTC

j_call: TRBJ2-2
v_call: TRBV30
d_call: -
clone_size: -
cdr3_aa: CAWSTGQGDTGELFF
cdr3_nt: TGTGCCTGGAGCACAGGGCAAGGGGACACCGGGGAGCTGTTTTTT

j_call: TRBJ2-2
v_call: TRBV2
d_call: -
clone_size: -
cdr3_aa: CASSDYWEGELFF
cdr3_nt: TGTGCCAGCAGTGACTACTGGGAAGGGGAGCTGTTTTTT

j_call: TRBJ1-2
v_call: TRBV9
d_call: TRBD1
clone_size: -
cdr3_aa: CASSVGNSGQGESYTF
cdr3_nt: TGTGCCAGCAGCGTAGGGAATTCGGGACAGGGGGAGAGCTACACCTTC

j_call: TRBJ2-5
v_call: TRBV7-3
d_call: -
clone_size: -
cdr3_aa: CASSLGLGETQYF
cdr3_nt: TGTGCCAGCAGCTTAGGCTTGGGTGAGACCCAGTACTTC

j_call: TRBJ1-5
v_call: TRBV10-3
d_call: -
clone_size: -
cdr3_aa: CAISGDNNQPQHF
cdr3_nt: TGTGCCATCAGTGGGGACAACAATCAGCCCCAGCATTTT

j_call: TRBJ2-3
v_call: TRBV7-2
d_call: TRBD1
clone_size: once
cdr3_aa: CASSQQGAPPDTQYF
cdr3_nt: TGTGCCAGCAGCCAACAGGGGGCCCCCCCAGATACGCAGTATTTT

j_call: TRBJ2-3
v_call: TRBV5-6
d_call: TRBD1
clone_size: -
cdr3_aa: CASSEGQGVDTQYF
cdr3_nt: TGTGCCAGCAGCGAAGGACAGGGAGTGGATACGCAGTATTTT

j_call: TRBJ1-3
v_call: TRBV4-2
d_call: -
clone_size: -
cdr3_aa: CASSQGPWEQVDTIYF
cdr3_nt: TGTGCCAGCAGCCAAGGCCCCTGGGAGCAAGTCGACACCATATATTTT

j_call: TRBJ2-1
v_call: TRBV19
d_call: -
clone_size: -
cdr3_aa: CASSIVGLYNEQFF
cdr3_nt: TGTGCCAGTAGTATCGTGGGACTTTACAATGAGCAGTTCTTC

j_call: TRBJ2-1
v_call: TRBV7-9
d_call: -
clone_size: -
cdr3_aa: CASSVGTNEQFF
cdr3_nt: TGTGCCAGCAGCGTGGGGACTAATGAGCAGTTCTTC

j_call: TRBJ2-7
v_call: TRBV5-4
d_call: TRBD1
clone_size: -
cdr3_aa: CASSGWDSRSSYEQYF
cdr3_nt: TGTGCCAGCAGCGGGTGGGACAGCCGATCCTCCTACGAGCAGTACTTC

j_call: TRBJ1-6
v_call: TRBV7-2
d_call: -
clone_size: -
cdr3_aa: CASSLYRALGSPLHF
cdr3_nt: TGTGCCAGCAGCTTATATAGAGCCCTCGGTTCACCCCTCCACTTT

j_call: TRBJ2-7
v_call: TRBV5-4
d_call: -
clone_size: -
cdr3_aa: CASSPDTYSSYEQYF
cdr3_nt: TGTGCCAGCAGCCCGGATACGTACTCATCCTACGAGCAGTACTTC

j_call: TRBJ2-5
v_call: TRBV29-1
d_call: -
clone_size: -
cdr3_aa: CSVDGGLETQYF
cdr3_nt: TGCAGCGTGGATGGGGGCCTAGAGACCCAGTACTTC

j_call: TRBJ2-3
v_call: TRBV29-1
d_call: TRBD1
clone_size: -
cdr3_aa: CSVGTGSTADTQYF
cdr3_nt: TGCAGCGTTGGGACAGGGAGCACGGCAGATACGCAGTATTTT

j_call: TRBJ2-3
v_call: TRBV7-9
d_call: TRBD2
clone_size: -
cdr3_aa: CASSLGYGGGVSADTQYF
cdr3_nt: TGTGCCAGCAGCTTAGGGTATGGCGGGGGAGTTTCGGCAGATACGCAGTATTTT

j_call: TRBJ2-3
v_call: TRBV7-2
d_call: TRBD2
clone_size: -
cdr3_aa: CASSLALAGGQDTQYF
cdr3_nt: TGTGCCAGCAGCTTAGCGCTAGCGGGGGGACAAGATACGCAGTATTTT

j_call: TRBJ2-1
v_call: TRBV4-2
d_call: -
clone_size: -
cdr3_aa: CASSQVRGFVDEQFF
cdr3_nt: TGTGCCAGCAGCCAAGTGAGAGGGTTTGTGGATGAGCAGTTCTTC

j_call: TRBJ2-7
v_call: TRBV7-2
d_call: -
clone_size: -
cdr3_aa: CASSSAYEQYF
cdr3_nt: TGTGCCAGCAGCTCCGCGTACGAGCAGTACTTC